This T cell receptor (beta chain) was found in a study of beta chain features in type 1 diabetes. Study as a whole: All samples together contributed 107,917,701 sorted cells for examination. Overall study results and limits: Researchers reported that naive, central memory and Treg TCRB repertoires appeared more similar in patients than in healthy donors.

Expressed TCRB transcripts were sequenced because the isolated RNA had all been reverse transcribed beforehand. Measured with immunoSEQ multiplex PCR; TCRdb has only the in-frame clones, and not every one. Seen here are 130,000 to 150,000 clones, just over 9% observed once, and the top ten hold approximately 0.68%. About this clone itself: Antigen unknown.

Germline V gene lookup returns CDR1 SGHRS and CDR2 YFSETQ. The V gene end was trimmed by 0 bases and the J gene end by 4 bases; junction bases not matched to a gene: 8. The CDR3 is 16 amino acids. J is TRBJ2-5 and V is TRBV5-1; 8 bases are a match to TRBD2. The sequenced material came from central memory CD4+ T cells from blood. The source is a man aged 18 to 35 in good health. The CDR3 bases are TGCGCCAGCAGCTTGGAAGGGACTAGGGGGAGAGAGACCCAGTACTTC. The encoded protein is CASSLEGTRGRETQYF.